A single sample is the source of the 13 T cell receptor beta chains below, sequenced in a study of OX40 agonist ivuxolimab in advanced cancers. The repertoire was sequenced with immunoSEQ multiplex PCR; TCRdb's copy has only in-frame clones and lacks some. The sample gives 100,000 to 140,000 clones, around 93% of which show up once; about 1.2% is in the top ten. Source: CD4+ or CD8+ T cells sorted from blood, taken in a trial of the OX40 agonist ivuxolimab. The receptors were gathered from an adult with an advanced solid tumor such as melanoma, head and neck, liver or kidney cancer.

In this sample, this clone turned up once. The chain employs TRBV6-1 and TRBJ1-2; D not resolved. CDR1 MNHNS and CDR2 SASEGT come from the germline V gene. The CDR3 covers 13 residues. V was shortened by 4 bases and J by 4 bases, with 10 bases between the two germline ends. The chain's CDR3 is CASSAGLRYGYTF. CDR3 nucleotide sequence: TGTGCCAGCAGTGCTGGTCTACGCTATGGCTACACCTTC.

The chain links TRBV7-9 to TRBJ2-3, with D perhaps TRBD1 or TRBD2 (5 bases each). The CDR3 spans 16 residues. V was cut by 0 bases and J by 0 bases, with 10 bases left in between. Germline V gene lookup returns CDR1 SEHNR and CDR2 FQNEAQ (reference sequence). The CDR3 nucleotides read TGTGCCAGCAGCTTAGCCGGGACCGAGAGCACAGATACGCAGTATTTT. This encodes CASSLAGTESTDTQYF.

J is TRBJ1-2 and V is TRBV7-8; 7 bases align to TRBD1. This CDR3 has 14 residues. The germline gives CDR1 SGHVS, CDR2 FQNEAQ. The V gene end was trimmed by 0 bases and the J gene end by 7 bases; junction bases not matched to a gene: 5. CDR3 sequence: CASSLAETGSGYTF. The CDR3 DNA sequence: TGTGCCAGCAGCTTAGCTGAGACAGGGTCTGGCTACACCTTC.

V is TRBV5-4 and J is TRBJ2-7, with D perhaps matching TRBD2 (6 bases). Germline values: CDR1 SGHNT, CDR2 YYREEE (reference sequence). The CDR3 is 14 residues long. The V end was cut by 1 base, the J end by 7 bases, with 15 bases between. CDR3 amino acids: CASSLRPGTGEQYF. CDR3 in DNA: TGTGCCAGCAGCTTGCGTCCAGGGACTGGGGAGCAGTACTTC.

The chain combines TRBV19 with TRBJ2-7, with 9 bases identical to TRBD1. The J segment lost 1 base and the V segment lost 1 base, leaving 5 bases of the junction unmatched. The germline V gene encodes CDR1 LNHDA and CDR2 SQIVND (reference sequence). This CDR3 has 16 residues. CDR3 sequence reads: CASSIGDRESSYEQYF. The CDR3 DNA is TGTGCCAGTAGTATAGGGGACAGGGAGTCGTCCTACGAGCAGTACTTC. Supplemented by reference TRBV19 and TRBJ2-7, the full variable domain reads DGGITQSPKYLFRKEGQNVTLSCEQNLNHDAMYWYRQDPGQGLRLIYYSQIVNDFQKGDIAEGYSVSREKKESFPLTVTSAQKNPTAFYLCASSIGDRESSYEQYFGPGTRLTVT.

This sequence joins TRBV25-1 and TRBJ2-7; 9 bases align to TRBD1. Unmatched junction bases numbered 9, after V lost 6 bases and J lost 3 bases. CDR3 length: 15 amino acids. Germline CDR1 is MGHDK and CDR2 is SYGVNS. CDR3 in amino acids: CASSSPTGGYYEQYF. The CDR3 DNA reads TGTGCCAGCAGCTCACCGACAGGGGGTTACTACGAGCAGTACTTC.

The count of this clone is one. This chain connects TRBV9 to TRBJ1-6; possibly TRBD1 for D (5 bases). This CDR3 has 14 amino acids. Trimming pared 6 bases from V and 4 bases from J, leaving 11 bases between. CDR1 SGDLS and CDR2 YYNGEE come from the germline V gene. The CDR3 bases are TGTGCCAGCACGACAGAAACGTATAATTCACCCCTCCACTTT. The encoded protein is CASTTETYNSPLHF.

This chain joins TRBV5-1 and TRBJ2-7, with 9 positions matching TRBD1. The CDR3 totals 14 residues. Germline loops: CDR1 SGHRS, CDR2 YFSETQ. Trimming at V came to 4 bases and at J to 3 bases, leaving 5 bases not matched to a gene. CDR3 protein: CASSEGQGLYEQYF. CDR3 coding DNA: TGCGCCAGCAGCGAGGGACAGGGACTCTACGAGCAGTACTTC. The entire variable domain, with the rest obtained from reference TRBV5-1 and TRBJ2-7, is as follows: KAGVTQTPRYLIKTRGQQVTLSCSPISGHRSVSWYQQTPGQGLQFLFEYFSETQRNKGNFPGRFSGRQFSNSRSEMNVSTLELGDSALYLCASSEGQGLYEQYFGPGTRLTVT.

The CDR3 protein is CASSLVGRGTEAFF. The CDR3 DNA follows: TGCGCCAGCAGCTTGGTGGGGCGGGGCACTGAAGCTTTCTTT. This chain links TRBV5-1 with TRBJ1-1; D is possibly TRBD1 (5 bases). V was trimmed by 0 bases and J by 4 bases, leaving 10 bases between them. The germline V gene encodes CDR1 SGHRS and CDR2 YFSETQ. The CDR3 covers 14 residues.

The chain has TRBV7-8 and TRBJ2-5; 9 nucleotides agree with TRBD2. V lost 4 bases and J lost 4; bases outside the gene matches: 10. The germline V gene encodes CDR1 SGHVS and CDR2 FQNEAQ. The CDR3 totals 16 residues. CDR3 protein: CASSSFGLAGPETQYF. As DNA, the CDR3 is TGTGCCAGCAGCTCATTCGGGCTAGCGGGACCAGAGACCCAGTACTTC.

This chain's CDR3 is CASSLSSTGELFF. The CDR3, as DNA: TGTGCCAGCAGTTTATCAAGCACCGGGGAGCTGTTTTTT. J is TRBJ2-2 and V is TRBV6-1; D unresolved. V was shortened by 5 bases and J by 4 bases, with 8 bases between the two germline ends. The CDR3 has 13 residues. Germline V CDR1 and CDR2: MNHNS, SASEGT.

This chain links TRBV5-1 with TRBJ1-4; possible D gene TRBD1, 6 bases. Trimming removed 4 bases at V and 0 bases at J, with 16 bases between. Germline V gene lookup returns CDR1 SGHRS and CDR2 YFSETQ. The CDR3 is made up of 17 amino acids. CDR3 sequence (DNA): TGCGCCAGCAGCCCCCGACAGGTGGGCGCAACTAATGAAAAACTGTTTTTT. The encoded protein is CASSPRQVGATNEKLFF. The complete variable domain, with remaining parts taken from reference TRBV5-1 and TRBJ1-4, reads KAGVTQTPRYLIKTRGQQVTLSCSPISGHRSVSWYQQTPGQGLQFLFEYFSETQRNKGNFPGRFSGRQFSNSRSEMNVSTLELGDSALYLCASSPRQVGATNEKLFFGSGTQLSVL.

CDR3 loop: CASSKGPESGELFF. The CDR3 nucleotides are TGTGCCAGCAGCAAGGGCCCGGAGTCCGGGGAGCTGTTTTTT. This chain links TRBV5-6 with TRBJ2-2; D is unresolved. Germline loops: CDR1 SGHDT, CDR2 YYEEEE. This CDR3 is built from 14 residues. Trimming shortened V by 4 bases and J by 6 bases, and 13 bases separated the two germline ends.